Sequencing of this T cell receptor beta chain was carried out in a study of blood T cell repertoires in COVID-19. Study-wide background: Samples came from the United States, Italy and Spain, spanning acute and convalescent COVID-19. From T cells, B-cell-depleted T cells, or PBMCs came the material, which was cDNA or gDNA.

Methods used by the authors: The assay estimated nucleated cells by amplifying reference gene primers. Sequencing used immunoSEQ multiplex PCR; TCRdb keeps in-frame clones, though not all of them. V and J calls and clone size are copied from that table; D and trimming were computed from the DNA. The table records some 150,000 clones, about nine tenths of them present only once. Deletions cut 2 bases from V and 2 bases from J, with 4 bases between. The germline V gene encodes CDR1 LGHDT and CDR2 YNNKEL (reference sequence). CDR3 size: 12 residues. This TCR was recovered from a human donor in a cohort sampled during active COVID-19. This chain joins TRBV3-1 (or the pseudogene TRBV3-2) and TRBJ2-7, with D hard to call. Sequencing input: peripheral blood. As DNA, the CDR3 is TGTGCCAGCAGCCAATTCGCCTACGAGCAGTACTTC. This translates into CASSQFAYEQYF.